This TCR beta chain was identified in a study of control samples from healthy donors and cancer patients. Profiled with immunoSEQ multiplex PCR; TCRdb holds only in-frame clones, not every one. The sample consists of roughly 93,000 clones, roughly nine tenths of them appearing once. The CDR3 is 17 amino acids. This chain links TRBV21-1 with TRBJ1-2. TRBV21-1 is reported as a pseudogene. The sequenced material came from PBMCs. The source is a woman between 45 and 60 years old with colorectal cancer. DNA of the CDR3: TGTGCCAGCAGCACAAGCCCCTGTGGGGGGAGTGACTATGGCTACACCTTC. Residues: CASSTSPCGGSDYGYTF.